This T cell receptor beta chain was retrieved from a study of tumor and adjacent non-tumor tissue in lung cancer. The overall study: Patients comprised 12 adenocarcinoma, 2 squamous cell carcinoma and 1 small cell lung cancer.

The germline V gene has CDR1 SGHRS and CDR2 YFSETQ. The CDR3 has 14 amino acids. This sample's RNA came from whole unsorted tissue. Distant lung tissue was collected more than 3 cm away from the tumor edge. General study points: In normal lung, the top 100 clones were significantly more dominant than in tumor. Significantly higher TCR diversity was found in tumor than normal lung.

As to this clonotype: Its antigen is not identified. This may be a read error, as it is one base from a much larger clone.

Three rounds of nested PCR, following a modified ARM-PCR protocol, produced the TCRbeta library. In TCRdb, the multiplex PCR reads were re-called with MiXCR into one record per CDR3 protein. The sample has about 90,000 distinct CDR3 sequences; roughly three quarters are singletons. The receptor's source is a woman between 45 and 60 years old with non-small cell lung cancer. What was sequenced was distant non-tumor lung tissue. The rearrangement uses TRBV5-1 and TRBJ2-7; D is perhaps TRBD1 (6 bases). The CDR3 DNA sequence: TGCGCCAGCAGCGAAGATGGACAGAGCTACGAGCAGCACTTC. As protein: CASSEDGQSYEQHF.